The clone carrying this T cell receptor (beta chain) was seen just once. These data are taken from a study of blood T cell repertoires in COVID-19. Authors' methods: Researchers report that nucleated cell counts were estimated from reference gene primer amplification. Profiled with immunoSEQ multiplex PCR; TCRdb holds only in-frame clones, not every one. Clone size and V and J calls were adopted from that table, with D and trimming inferred from the DNA. The sample lists roughly 250,000 clones, approximately 85% occurring once. Trimming removed 0 bases from V and 2 bases from J, with 14 bases in between. The CDR3 extends over 16 amino acids. Germline V CDR1 and CDR2: SEHNR, FQNEAQ (reference sequence).

The TCR was taken from a woman aged 50 to 60 who had recovered from COVID-19. Sequencing was performed on PBMCs or T cells enriched from blood (not recorded which). The V gene is TRBV7-9, the J gene TRBJ2-7, with D possibly being TRBD1 (7 bases). The CDR3 bases are TGTGCCAGCAGCTTAGCAGGTCAGGGGGGTACCTACGAGCAGTACTTC. Protein product: CASSLAGQGGTYEQYF.